These 23 T cell receptor beta chains came from one sample sequenced in a study of T cells in severe cutaneous drug reactions. Libraries were made by iRepertoire multiplex PCR with TCR subtype-specific primers for bulk and single-cell sequencing. TCRdb re-analyzed the multiplex PCR reads; it lists each CDR3 protein once, without DNA. Here the sample table reports 20,000 to 25,000 distinct CDR3 sequences. The donors had carbamazepine-induced Stevens-Johnson syndrome or toxic epidermal necrolysis. The sample consisted of PBMCs. These receptors originate from a human donor with toxic epidermal necrolysis, a severe cutaneous drug reaction.

This sequence joins TRBV28 and TRBJ2-3; TCRdb picks TRBD1, but there is no DNA to check that call. Germline V gene data show CDR1 as MDHEN and CDR2 as SYDVKM. The CDR3 is 13 residues long. Here the CDR3 reads CASSLGGADTQYF. Together with reference TRBV28 and TRBJ2-3, the CDR3 gives the full variable domain: DVKVTQSSRYLVKRTGEKVFLECVQDMDHENMFWYRQDPGLGLRLIYFSYDVKMKEKGDIPEGYSVSREKKERFSLILESASTNQTSMYLCASSLGGADTQYFGPGTRLTVL.

This chain links TRBV28 with TRBJ2-5; TCRdb reports TRBD1, a call that lacks DNA to check it against. Germline lookup yields CDR1 MDHEN and CDR2 SYDVKM. CDR3 length: 14 residues. CDR3 residues: CASRPGEAGETQYF.

V and J are TRBV12-3 or TRBV12-4 and TRBJ1-5; the D call of TRBD1 rests on TCRdb alone, since no DNA is present to check it. The CDR3 loop spans 14 amino acids. CDR3: CASRLGQLPWTQHF.

This chain connects TRBV19 to TRBJ2-6. CDR3 size: 15 residues. In germline, CDR1 is LNHDA, CDR2 SQIVND (reference sequence). The CDR3 spells CASSIYGTGANVLTF.

The chain employs TRBV7-9 and TRBJ2-5; the D call of TRBD1 rests on TCRdb alone, since no DNA is present to check it. Looked up from germline, CDR1 is SEHNR and CDR2 is FQNEAQ (reference sequence). The CDR3 length is 15 residues. This CDR3 is CASSLAGQGRETQYF.

The chain joins TRBV27 to TRBJ2-7; without DNA, the TCRdb call of TRBD1 cannot be checked. The CDR3 consists of 14 residues. CDR1 is MNHEY and CDR2 is SMNVEV in the germline V gene (reference sequence). The CDR3 here is CASSLSGHGAEQYF.

V usage is TRBV2 and J usage is TRBJ2-4; the D call of TRBD1 rests on TCRdb alone, since no DNA is present to check it. Germline-derived CDR1 and CDR2 are SNHLY and FYNNEI. The CDR3 runs 13 residues. This CDR3 is CASRRQGGGIQYF.

The rearrangement uses TRBV19 and TRBJ2-1; there is no DNA to check the TCRdb D call of TRBD2. CDR1 is LNHDA and CDR2 is SQIVND in the germline V gene (reference sequence). The CDR3 is 14 amino acids. The CDR3 loop reads CASSIGLDYNEQFF.

This chain connects TRBV5-1 to TRBJ2-6; as DNA is missing, the TRBD2 call by TCRdb cannot be tested. The CDR3 length is 16 residues. The germline V gene has CDR1 SGHRS and CDR2 YFSETQ. CDR3 amino acids: CASSFLAGDGANVLTF.

The chain links TRBV4-1 to TRBJ1-2; checking the TCRdb D call of TRBD1 is not possible without DNA. Germline values: CDR1 MGHRA, CDR2 YSYEKL. The CDR3 is 17 amino acids. The CDR3 is CASSQPSGGTGGGGYTF.

CDR3 protein: CSARDLGEGRHEQYF. The V gene is TRBV20-1, the J gene TRBJ2-7; TCRdb proposes TRBD2, but this gene call is untestable without DNA. Germline CDR1 reads DFQATT; CDR2 reads SNEGSKA (reference sequence). The CDR3 covers 15 residues.

The CDR3 protein is CASSLSPGQGDTDTQYF. The chain recombines TRBV28 with TRBJ2-3; the D call of TRBD1 rests on TCRdb alone, since no DNA is present to check it. This CDR3 contains 17 residues. CDR1 is MDHEN and CDR2 is SYDVKM in the germline V gene. Drawing the rest from reference TRBV28 and TRBJ2-3, the complete variable domain is DVKVTQSSRYLVKRTGEKVFLECVQDMDHENMFWYRQDPGLGLRLIYFSYDVKMKEKGDIPEGYSVSREKKERFSLILESASTNQTSMYLCASSLSPGQGDTDTQYFGPGTRLTVL.

Frequency places this clonotype as medium-sized (0.01 to 0.1%). This chain uses TRBV7-8 with TRBJ2-7; as DNA is missing, the TRBD2 call by TCRdb cannot be tested. The CDR3 contains 16 residues. Germline CDR1 SGHVS, CDR2 FQNEAQ. CDR3 amino acids: CASSFRSSGRYYEQYF.

The chain has TRBV19 and TRBJ1-5; TCRdb's D call of TRBD1 is untestable without DNA. The CDR3 extends over 15 amino acids. Germline values: CDR1 LNHDA, CDR2 SQIVND (reference sequence). The CDR3 reads CASTPGQGINQPQHF.

The chain is built from TRBV15 and TRBJ1-2; the TRBD1 assignment by TCRdb is unverifiable without DNA. This CDR3 is 15 amino acids long. CDR1 is LNHNV and CDR2 is YYDKDF in the germline V gene (reference sequence). CDR3 residues: CATSFTTGGHYGYTF.

The rearrangement joins TRBV20-1 to TRBJ2-3; as DNA is missing, the TRBD2 call by TCRdb cannot be tested. The CDR3 spans 15 residues. Germline CDR1 is DFQATT and CDR2 is SNEGSKA (reference sequence). This CDR3 is CSASPTSGYTDTQYF.

Considering frequency, this clonotype is medium-sized (0.01 to 0.1%). V and J are TRBV2 and TRBJ2-7; the TRBD2 assignment by TCRdb is unverifiable without DNA. Germline V gene lookup returns CDR1 SNHLY and CDR2 FYNNEI. The CDR3 length is 11 residues. CDR3 sequence reads: CASSRDWEQYF.

This clonotype is called medium-sized based on its frequency. The chain joins TRBV2 to TRBJ1-5; TCRdb's assignment of TRBD1 cannot be checked, as there is no DNA. The CDR3 is made up of 14 amino acids. CDR1 and CDR2 (germline): SNHLY, FYNNEI. CDR3: CASSVSGDNQPQHF.

The chain links TRBV14 to TRBJ2-7. CDR3 length: 14 amino acids. Germline V lookup: CDR1 SGHDN, CDR2 FVKESK. The CDR3 spells CASSPLGRSYEQYF.

The gene calls are TRBV28 and TRBJ1-5. Germline V gene sequence: CDR1 MDHEN, CDR2 SYDVKM. The length of the CDR3 is 12 residues. CDR3 in amino acids: CASSFPNQPQHF.

This clonotype registers medium-sized by frequency. The V and J genes are TRBV11-2 and TRBJ2-3; the D gene TCRdb calls, TRBD1, cannot be checked with no DNA. This CDR3 contains 13 residues. The germline V gene encodes CDR1 SGHAT and CDR2 FQNNGV. This CDR3 is CASSRDRGDTQYF.

This clonotype is labeled medium-sized based on frequency. The chain has TRBV2 and TRBJ2-1; checking the TCRdb D call of TRBD2 is not possible without DNA. The germline V gene has CDR1 SNHLY and CDR2 FYNNEI. CDR3 size: 12 residues. The CDR3 loop reads CATLGLVDEQFF.

The rearrangement joins TRBV18 to TRBJ2-7. Germline assignment: CDR1 KGHSH and CDR2 LQKENI. This CDR3 is built from 14 residues. CDR3 region: CASSPFGEGTEQYF.